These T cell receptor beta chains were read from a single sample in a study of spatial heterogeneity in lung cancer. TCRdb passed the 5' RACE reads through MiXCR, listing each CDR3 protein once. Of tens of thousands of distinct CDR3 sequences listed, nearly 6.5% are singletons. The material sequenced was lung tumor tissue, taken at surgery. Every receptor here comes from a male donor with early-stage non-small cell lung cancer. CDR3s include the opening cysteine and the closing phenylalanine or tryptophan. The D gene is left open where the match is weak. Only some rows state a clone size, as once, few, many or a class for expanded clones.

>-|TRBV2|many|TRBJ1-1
TGTGCCAGCGCCCTACAAAGGGCGAACACTGAAGCTTTCTTT
CASALQRANTEAFF
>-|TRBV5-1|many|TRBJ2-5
TGCGCCAGCGGGCCAAAAGACGGGACCCTCCAAGAGACCCAGTACTTC
CASGPKDGTLQETQYF
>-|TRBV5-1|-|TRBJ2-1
TGCGCCAGCAGCTTGAATTGGGATTCGGGCGGGCGCAACTCCTACAATGAGCAGTTCTTC
CASSLNWDSGGRNSYNEQFF
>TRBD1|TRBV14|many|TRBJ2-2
TGTGCCAGCAGCCAACCGGGACAGGCTACCGGGGAGCTGTTTTTT
CASSQPGQATGELFF
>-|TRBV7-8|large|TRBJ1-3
TGTGCCAGCAGCTTACAAGGGACCATATATTTT
CASSLQGTIYF
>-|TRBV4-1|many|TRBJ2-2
TGCGCCAGCAGGGATACAGGGTTAGTGAACACCGGGGAGCTGTTTTTT
CASRDTGLVNTGELFF
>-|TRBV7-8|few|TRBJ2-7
TGTGCCAGTAGAACCGGGGGCTCCTACGAGCAGTACTTC
CASRTGGSYEQYF
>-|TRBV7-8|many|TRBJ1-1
TGTGCCAGCAGCCCGGGACAAACCCATCCTGGGAACACTGAAGCTTTCTTT
CASSPGQTHPGNTEAFF
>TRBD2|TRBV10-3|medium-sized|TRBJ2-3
TGTGCCATCAGTGAAAGGGTGTCTAGCGGCGTCACAGATACGCAGTATTTT
CAISERVSSGVTDTQYF
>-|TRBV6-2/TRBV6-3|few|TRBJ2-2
TGTGCCAGCACGCTACGTAAGGTTGCGAACACCGGGGAGCTGTTTTTT
CASTLRKVANTGELFF
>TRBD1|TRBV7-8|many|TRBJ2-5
TGTGCCAGCAGCTTCTTGGGACAGCCTGCTCAAGAGACCCAGTACTTC
CASSFLGQPAQETQYF
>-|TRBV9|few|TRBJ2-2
TGTGCCAGCAGCGTAGCATTCACCGGGGAGCTGTTTTTT
CASSVAFTGELFF
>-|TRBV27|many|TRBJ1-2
TGTGCCAGCAGTAGTCAGGGGAAGGGCTATGGCTACACCTTC
CASSSQGKGYGYTF
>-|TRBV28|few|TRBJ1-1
TGTGCCAGCAGTCGTAGGGCAGGGATCATCACTGAAGCTTTCTTT
CASSRRAGIITEAFF
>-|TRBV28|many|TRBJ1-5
TGTGCCAGCAATTTTGGCAATCAGCCCCAGCATTTT
CASNFGNQPQHF
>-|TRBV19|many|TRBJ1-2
TGTGCCAGTAGCACCGGGAGACCCGGTGGTACTGGCTACACCTTC
CASSTGRPGGTGYTF
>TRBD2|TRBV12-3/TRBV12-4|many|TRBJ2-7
TGTGCCAGCACCAAGCCGTCTGGAGCGGGGGAGCAGTACTTC
CASTKPSGAGEQYF
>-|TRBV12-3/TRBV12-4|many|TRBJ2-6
TGTGCCAGCAGTTTCCGGGACTTGCTAATGTCGAGATTTTCTGGGGCCAACGTCCTGACTTTC
CASSFRDLLMSRFSGANVLTF
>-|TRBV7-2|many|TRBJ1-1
TGTGCCAGCAGTCAGAGGACAGCCAAGAACACTGAAGCTTTCTTT
CASSQRTAKNTEAFF
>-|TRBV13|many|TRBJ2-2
TGTGCTGCAGGGAGCTCTAACACCGGGGAGCTGTTTTTT
CAAGSSNTGELFF
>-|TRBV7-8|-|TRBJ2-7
TGTGCCAGCAGCCCGAAGGTGGGGATCTCCTACGAGCAGTACTTC
CASSPKVGISYEQYF
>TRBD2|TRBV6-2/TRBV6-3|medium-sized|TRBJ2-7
TGTGCCAGCAGTTCCTTACCGGGACTAGCGGGAGGGTCGATCTACGAGCAGTACTTC
CASSSLPGLAGGSIYEQYF
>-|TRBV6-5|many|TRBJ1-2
TGTGCCAGCAGTTACGGGGCTTCTAACTATGGCTACACCTTC
CASSYGASNYGYTF
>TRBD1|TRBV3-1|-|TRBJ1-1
TGTGCCAGCAAGAACGGGGACAGGTCGAACACTGAAGCTTTCTTT
CASKNGDRSNTEAFF
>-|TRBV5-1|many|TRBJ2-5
TGCGCCAGCAGCTTCAAGCCCGAAGGCCGAGAGACCCAGTACTTC
CASSFKPEGRETQYF
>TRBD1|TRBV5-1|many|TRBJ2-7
TGCGCCAGCAGCTCCCGGACAGGGGCCTACGAGCAGTACTTC
CASSSRTGAYEQYF
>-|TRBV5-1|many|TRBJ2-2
TGCGCCAGCAGCTTGGAGATTAGGGTTACCGGGGAGCTGTTTTTT
CASSLEIRVTGELFF
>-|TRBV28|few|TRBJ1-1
TGTGCCAGCAGTGGAGGGACGAACACTGAAGCTTTCTTT
CASSGGTNTEAFF
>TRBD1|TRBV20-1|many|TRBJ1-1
TGCAGTGCCCAACAGAACCGGGACAGACTGGCTTTCTTT
CSAQQNRDRLAFF
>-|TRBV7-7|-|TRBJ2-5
TGTGCCAGCAGCTTAAGGCCCGGGGCCCAAGAGACCCAGTACTTC
CASSLRPGAQETQYF
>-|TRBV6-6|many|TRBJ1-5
TGTGCCAGCAGCCACAACCGGGACAATAGCAATCAGCCCCAGCATTTT
CASSHNRDNSNQPQHF
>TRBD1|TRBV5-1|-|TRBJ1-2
TGCGCCAGCAGCATAAGGACAGGGAATAACTATGGCTACACCTTC
CASSIRTGNNYGYTF
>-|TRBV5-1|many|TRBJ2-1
TGCGCCAGCAGCTCCGACGGTTGGTCCTACAATGAGCAGTTCTTC
CASSSDGWSYNEQFF
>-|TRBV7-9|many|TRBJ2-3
TGTGCCAGCAGCCCTATGGGGGGCAAGGATACGCAGTATTTT
CASSPMGGKDTQYF
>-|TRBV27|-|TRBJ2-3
TGTGCCAGCAGTCTACCGGGACCTACAGATACGCAGTATTTT
CASSLPGPTDTQYF